Presented here are 2 T cell receptor beta chains from one specimen sequenced in a study of T cell repertoires in cytomegalovirus infection. One entry per CDR3 protein, called by TCRdb with MiXCR from the reads. The profile covers approximately 76,000 distinct CDR3 sequences, with around 3.5% appearing a single time and 4.6% taken by the ten largest. The source material was PBMCs. The receptors here all came from a human donor in good health (CMV status not recorded). Some clones in this sample may be carry-over from other donors' samples.

This sequence joins TRBV6-5 and TRBJ1-1; no firm D call. With 6 bases removed from V and 1 base from J, the gap between germline ends came to 27 bases. The CDR3 has 19 amino acids. Germline CDR1 is MNHEY and CDR2 is SVGAGI. The CDR3 protein is CASRPSFWRWRWANTEAFF. The CDR3 coding sequence is TGTGCCAGCAGGCCTTCTTTCTGGAGATGGCGGTGGGCGAACACTGAAGCTTTCTTT.

This clonotype was seen at least ten times. The chain is built from TRBV9 and TRBJ2-3; D is perhaps TRBD2 (5 bases). Between the trimmed V and J ends, which lost 4 bases and 0 bases, there was a span of 15 bases. Germline-derived CDR1 and CDR2 are SGDLS and YYNGEE. The CDR3 consists of 16 residues. DNA for the CDR3: TGTGCCAGCAGCCTGGCCGCGGGCAGAAGCACAGATACGCAGTATTTT. Amino acids: CASSLAAGRSTDTQYF.